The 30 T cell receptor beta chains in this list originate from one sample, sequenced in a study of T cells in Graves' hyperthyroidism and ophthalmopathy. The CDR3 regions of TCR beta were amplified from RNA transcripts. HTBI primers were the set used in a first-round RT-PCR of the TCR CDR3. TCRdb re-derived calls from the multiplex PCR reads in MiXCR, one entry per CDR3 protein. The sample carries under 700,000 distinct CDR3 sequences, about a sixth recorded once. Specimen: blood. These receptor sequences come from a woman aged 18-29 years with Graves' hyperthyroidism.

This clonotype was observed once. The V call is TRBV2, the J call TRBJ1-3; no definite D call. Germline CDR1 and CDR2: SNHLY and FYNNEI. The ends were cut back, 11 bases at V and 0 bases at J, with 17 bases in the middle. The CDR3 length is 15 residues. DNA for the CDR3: TGTGCCGGCATCGCTGGTTTCCACTCTGGAAACACCATATATTTT. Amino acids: CAGIAGFHSGNTIYF.

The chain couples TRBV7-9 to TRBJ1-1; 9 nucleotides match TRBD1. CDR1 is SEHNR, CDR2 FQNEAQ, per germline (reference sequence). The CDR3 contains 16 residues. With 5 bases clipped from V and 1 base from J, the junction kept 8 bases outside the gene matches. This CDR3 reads CASSPEDRGRNTEAFF. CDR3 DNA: TGTGCCAGCAGCCCGGAGGACAGGGGCCGGAACACTGAAGCTTTCTTT.

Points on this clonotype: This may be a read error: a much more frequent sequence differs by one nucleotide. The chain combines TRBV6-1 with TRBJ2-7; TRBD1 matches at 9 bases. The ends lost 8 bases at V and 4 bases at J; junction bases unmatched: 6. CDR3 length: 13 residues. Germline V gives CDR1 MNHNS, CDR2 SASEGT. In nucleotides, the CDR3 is TGTGCCAGCCCGGGACAGGGTAGTTACGAGCAGTACTTC. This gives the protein CASPGQGSYEQYF.

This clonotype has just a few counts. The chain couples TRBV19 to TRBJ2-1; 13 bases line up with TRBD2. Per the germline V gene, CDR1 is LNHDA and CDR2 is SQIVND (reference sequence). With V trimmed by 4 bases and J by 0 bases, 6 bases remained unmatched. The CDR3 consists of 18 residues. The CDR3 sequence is CASSTGLAGKSSYNEQFF. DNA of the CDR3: TGTGCCAGTAGTACGGGACTAGCGGGGAAGAGCTCCTACAATGAGCAGTTCTTC.

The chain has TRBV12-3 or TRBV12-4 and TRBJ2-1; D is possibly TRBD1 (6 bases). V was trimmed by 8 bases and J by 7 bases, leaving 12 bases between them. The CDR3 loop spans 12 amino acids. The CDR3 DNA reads TGTGCCAGCTCGAGGGGGTTGAATGAGCAGTTCTTC. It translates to CASSRGLNEQFF.

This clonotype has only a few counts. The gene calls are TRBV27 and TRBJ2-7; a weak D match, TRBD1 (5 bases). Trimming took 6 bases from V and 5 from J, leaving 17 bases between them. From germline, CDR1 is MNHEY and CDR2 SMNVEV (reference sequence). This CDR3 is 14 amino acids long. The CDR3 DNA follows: TGTGCCAGCAGCCTAGTAGGGGTTTGGCACGAGCAGTACTTC. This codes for CASSLVGVWHEQYF.

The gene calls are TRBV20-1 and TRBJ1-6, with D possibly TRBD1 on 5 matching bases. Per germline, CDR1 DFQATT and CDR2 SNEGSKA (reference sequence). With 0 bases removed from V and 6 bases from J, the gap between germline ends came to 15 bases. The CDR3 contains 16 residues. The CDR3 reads CSARDLRGGINSPLHF. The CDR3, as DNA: TGCAGTGCTAGAGATCTGAGGGGAGGGATTAATTCACCCCTCCACTTT.

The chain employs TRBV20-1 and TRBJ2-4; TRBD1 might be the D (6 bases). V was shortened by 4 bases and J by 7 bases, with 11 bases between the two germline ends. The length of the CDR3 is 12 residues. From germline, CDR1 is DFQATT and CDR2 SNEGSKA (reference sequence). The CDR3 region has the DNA TGCAGTGCTACAGGGGTATCGAACATTCAGTACTTC. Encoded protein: CSATGVSNIQYF.

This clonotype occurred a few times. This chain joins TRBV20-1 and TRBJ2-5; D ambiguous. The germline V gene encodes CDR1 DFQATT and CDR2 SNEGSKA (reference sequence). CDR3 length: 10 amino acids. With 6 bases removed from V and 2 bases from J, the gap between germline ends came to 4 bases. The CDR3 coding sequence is TGCAGTGCAGAACAAGAGACCCAGTACTTC. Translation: CSAEQETQYF.

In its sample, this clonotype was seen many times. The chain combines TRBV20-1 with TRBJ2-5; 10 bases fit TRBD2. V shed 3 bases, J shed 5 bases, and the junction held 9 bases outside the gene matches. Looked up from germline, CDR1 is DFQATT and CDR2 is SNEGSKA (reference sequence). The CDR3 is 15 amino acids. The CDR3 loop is CSASDLTSGFETQYF. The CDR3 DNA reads TGCAGTGCTAGCGACTTGACTAGCGGGTTTGAGACCCAGTACTTC.

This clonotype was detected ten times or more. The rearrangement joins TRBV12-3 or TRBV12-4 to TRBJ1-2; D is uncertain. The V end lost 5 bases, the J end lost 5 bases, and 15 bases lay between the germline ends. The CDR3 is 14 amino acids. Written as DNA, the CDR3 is TGTGCCAGCAGTACCCCGTCTCCCGGGTATGGCTACACCTTC. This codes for CASSTPSPGYGYTF.

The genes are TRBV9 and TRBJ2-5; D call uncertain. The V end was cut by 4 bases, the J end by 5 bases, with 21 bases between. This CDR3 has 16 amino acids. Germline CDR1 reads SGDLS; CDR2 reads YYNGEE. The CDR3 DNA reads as TGTGCCAGCAGCCCCCGAGGAGCGATACAAGGGGAGACCCAGTACTTC. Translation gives CASSPRGAIQGETQYF.

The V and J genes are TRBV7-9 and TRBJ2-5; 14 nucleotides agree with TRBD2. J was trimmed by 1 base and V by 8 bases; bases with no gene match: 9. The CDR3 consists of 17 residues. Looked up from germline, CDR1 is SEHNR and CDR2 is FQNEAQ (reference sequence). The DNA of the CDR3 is TGTGCCAGCTCCGGGACTAGCGGGAGTTGGTTCCAAGAGACCCAGTACTTC. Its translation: CASSGTSGSWFQETQYF. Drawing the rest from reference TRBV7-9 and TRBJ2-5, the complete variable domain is DTGVSQNPRHKITKRGQNVTFRCDPISEHNRLYWYRQTLGQGPEFLTYFQNEAQLEKSRLLSDRFSAERPKGSFSTLEIQRTEQGDSAMYLCASSGTSGSWFQETQYFGPGTRLLVL.

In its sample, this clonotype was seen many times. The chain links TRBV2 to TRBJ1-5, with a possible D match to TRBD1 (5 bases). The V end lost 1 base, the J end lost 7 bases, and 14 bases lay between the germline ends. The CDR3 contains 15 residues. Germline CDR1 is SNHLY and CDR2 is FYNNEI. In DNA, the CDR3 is TGTGCCAGCAGTGAAGACTCCGGGGCCGAACAGCCCCAGCATTTT. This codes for CASSEDSGAEQPQHF.

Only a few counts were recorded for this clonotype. Written as DNA, the CDR3 is TGCAGTGCCGAAGAGCGGGGGGGCCGTGATACGCAGTATTTT. The encoded protein is CSAEERGGRDTQYF. V gene TRBV20-1 combines with J gene TRBJ2-3; 10 bases map to TRBD2. This CDR3 has 14 amino acids. From germline, CDR1 is DFQATT and CDR2 SNEGSKA (reference sequence). J gave up 6 bases and V 6 bases, and 9 bases lay outside the gene matches.

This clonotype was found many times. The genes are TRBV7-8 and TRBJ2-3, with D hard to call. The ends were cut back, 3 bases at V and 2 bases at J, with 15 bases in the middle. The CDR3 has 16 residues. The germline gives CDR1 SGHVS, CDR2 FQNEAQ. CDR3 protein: CASSFRNVGSTDTQYF. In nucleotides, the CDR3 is TGTGCCAGCAGCTTCAGAAATGTGGGGTCCACAGATACGCAGTATTTT. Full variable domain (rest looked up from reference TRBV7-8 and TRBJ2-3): GAGVSQSPRYKVAKRGQDVALRCDPISGHVSLFWYQQALGQGPEFLTYFQNEAQLDKSGLPSDRFFAERPEGSVSTLKIQRTQQEDSAVYLCASSFRNVGSTDTQYFGPGTRLTVL.

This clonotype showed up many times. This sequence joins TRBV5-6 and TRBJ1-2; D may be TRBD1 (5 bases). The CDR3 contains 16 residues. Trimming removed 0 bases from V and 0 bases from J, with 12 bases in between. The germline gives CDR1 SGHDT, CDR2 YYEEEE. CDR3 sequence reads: CASSLVGRGTNYGYTF. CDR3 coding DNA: TGTGCCAGCAGCTTGGTCGGTAGGGGTACTAACTATGGCTACACCTTC.

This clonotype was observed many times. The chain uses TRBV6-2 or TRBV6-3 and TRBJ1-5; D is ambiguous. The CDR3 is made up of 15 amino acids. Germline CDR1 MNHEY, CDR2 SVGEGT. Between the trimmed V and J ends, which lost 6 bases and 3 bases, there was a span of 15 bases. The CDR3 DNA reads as TGTGCCAGCAGCCCCGAGCAACTAGTCAATCAGCCCCAGCATTTT. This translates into CASSPEQLVNQPQHF.

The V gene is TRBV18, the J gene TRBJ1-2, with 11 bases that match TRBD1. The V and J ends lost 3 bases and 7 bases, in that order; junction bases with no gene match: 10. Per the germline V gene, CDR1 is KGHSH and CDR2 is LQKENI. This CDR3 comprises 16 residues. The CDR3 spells CASSPRDRGSSGGYTF. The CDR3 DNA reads TGTGCCAGCTCACCCCGGGACAGGGGGTCGTCGGGTGGCTACACCTTC. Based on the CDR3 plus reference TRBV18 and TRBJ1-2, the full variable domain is NAGVMQNPRHLVRRRGQEARLRCSPMKGHSHVYWYRQLPEEGLKFMVYLQKENIIDESGMPKERFSAEFPKEGPSILRIQQVVRGDSAAYFCASSPRDRGSSGGYTFGSGTRLTVV.

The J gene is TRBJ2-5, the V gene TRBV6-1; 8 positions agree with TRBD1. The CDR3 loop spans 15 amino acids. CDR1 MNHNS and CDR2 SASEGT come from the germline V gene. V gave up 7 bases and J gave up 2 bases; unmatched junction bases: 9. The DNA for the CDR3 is TGTGCCAGCACACAGACAGGGGCTATACAAGAGACCCAGTACTTC. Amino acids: CASTQTGAIQETQYF.

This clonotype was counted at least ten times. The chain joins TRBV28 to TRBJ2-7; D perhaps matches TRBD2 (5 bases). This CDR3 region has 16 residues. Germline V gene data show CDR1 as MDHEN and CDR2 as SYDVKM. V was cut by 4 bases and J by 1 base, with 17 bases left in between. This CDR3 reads CASSSSYYGDSYEQYF. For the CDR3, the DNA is TGTGCCAGCAGTTCGTCGTATTACGGGGATTCCTACGAGCAGTACTTC.

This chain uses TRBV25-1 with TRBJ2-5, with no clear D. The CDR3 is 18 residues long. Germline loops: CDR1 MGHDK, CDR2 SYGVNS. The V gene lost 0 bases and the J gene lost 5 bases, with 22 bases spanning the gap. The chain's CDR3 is CASSEYPPIMGITETQYF. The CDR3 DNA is TGTGCCAGCAGTGAATATCCGCCGATTATGGGGATTACGGAGACCCAGTACTTC.

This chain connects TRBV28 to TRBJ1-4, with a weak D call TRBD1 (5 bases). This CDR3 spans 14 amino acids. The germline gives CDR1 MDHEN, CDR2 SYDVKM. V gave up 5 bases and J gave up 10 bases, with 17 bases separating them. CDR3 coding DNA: TGTGCCAGCAGTCCGGGGACCCCGAACGGAAAACTGTTTTTT. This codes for CASSPGTPNGKLFF.

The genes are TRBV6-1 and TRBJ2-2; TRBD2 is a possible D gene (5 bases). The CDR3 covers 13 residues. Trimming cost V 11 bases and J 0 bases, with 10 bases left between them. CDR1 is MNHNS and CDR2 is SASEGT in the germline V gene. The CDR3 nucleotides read TGTGCCGGACTGGATGCGAACACCGGGGAGCTGTTTTTT. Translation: CAGLDANTGELFF.

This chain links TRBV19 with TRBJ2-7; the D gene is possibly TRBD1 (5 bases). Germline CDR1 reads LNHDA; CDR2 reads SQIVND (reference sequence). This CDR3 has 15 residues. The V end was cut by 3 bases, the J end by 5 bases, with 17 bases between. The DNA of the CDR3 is TGTGCCAGTAGTATCGAGGCAGGGTGGTTGAACGAGCAGTACTTC. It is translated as CASSIEAGWLNEQYF.

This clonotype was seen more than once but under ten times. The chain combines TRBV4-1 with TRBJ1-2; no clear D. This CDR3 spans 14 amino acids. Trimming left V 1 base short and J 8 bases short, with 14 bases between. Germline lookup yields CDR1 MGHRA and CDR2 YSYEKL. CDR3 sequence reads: CASSQGEGRRGYTF. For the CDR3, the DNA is TGCGCCAGCAGCCAAGGCGAAGGCCGAAGGGGCTACACCTTC.

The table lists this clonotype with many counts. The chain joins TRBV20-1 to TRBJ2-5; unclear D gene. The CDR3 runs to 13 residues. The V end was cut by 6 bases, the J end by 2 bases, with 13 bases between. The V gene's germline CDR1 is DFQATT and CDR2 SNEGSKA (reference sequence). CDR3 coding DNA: TGCAGTGCGGTTGGACCGGCGCAAGAGACCCAGTACTTC. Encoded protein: CSAVGPAQETQYF.

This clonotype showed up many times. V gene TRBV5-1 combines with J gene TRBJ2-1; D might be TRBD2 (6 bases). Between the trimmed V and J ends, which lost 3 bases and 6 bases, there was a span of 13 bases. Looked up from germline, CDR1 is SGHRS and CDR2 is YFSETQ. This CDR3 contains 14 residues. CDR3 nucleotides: TGCGCCAGCAGCTGGGGGGTTAGCCTCAATGAGCAGTTCTTC. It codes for CASSWGVSLNEQFF.

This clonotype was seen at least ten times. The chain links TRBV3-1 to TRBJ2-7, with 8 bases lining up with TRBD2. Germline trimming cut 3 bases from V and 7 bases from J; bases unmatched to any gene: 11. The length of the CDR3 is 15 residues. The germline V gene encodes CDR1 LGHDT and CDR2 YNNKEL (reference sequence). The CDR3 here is CASSQGGSGRGEQYF. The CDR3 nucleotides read TGTGCCAGCAGCCAGGGGGGGAGCGGGAGAGGGGAGCAGTACTTC.

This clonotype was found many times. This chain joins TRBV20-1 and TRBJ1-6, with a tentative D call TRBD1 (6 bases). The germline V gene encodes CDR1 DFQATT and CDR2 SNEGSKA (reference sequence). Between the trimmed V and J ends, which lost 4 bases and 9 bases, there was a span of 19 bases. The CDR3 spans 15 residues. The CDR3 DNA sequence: TGCAGTGCTAAACCACCGGGACAAACTTCTTCACCCCTCCACTTT. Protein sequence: CSAKPPGQTSSPLHF.